This T cell receptor (beta chain) was identified during a study of T-cell memory formation after mild COVID-19. In the study overall: TCR clusters mostly belonged to single donors.

Whole-study results and caveats: Prior to infection, memory already included some responding clones, suggesting cross-reactive memory joined. CD8+ contracting clones occupied EMRA, while CD4+ ones occupied mainly CM and EM.

Of note for this clonotype: Its specificity is unknown.

cDNA libraries for TCR alpha and TCR beta, carrying sample barcodes and UMIs, came from 5'RACE with constant-segment primers. TCRdb reanalysed the 5' RACE reads using MiXCR and keeps one entry per CDR3 protein. Altogether some 150,000 distinct CDR3 sequences are present, approximately 25% being singletons, with the ten largest covering less than 25%. Sequenced sample: PBMCs or a T cell subset sorted from them (not recorded which). The sequence was collected from an adult woman who had mild COVID-19 (a few samples of this study predate the infection). Cell type and time point are not known.

CDR3 in amino acids: CASSLSGGGTDTQYF. The CDR3 nucleotides are TGTGCCAGCAGCCTTAGCGGGGGGGGCACAGATACGCAGTATTTT. The chain has TRBV6-5 and TRBJ2-3; 11 positions match TRBD2. Trimming took 6 bases from V and 1 from J; bases not matched to a gene: 3. The CDR3 sequence is 15 residues long. The germline CDR1 and CDR2 sequences are MNHEY and SVGAGI.